The 32 T cell receptor beta chains below come from one sample, sequenced in a study of cytomegalovirus exposure and HLA in healthy donors. Assay: immunoSEQ multiplex PCR; the TCRdb copy retains only in-frame clones and omits some. The sample yields approximately 280,000 clones, 80% to 90% seen once. Specimen: PBMCs. The receptors stem from a woman in her late teens or twenties in good health and CMV-seronegative.

The chain carries TRBV6-5 and TRBJ2-7; TRBD2 matches at 10 bases. This CDR3 is 14 amino acids long. V trimming: 7 bases; J trimming: 0 bases; junction bases outside the gene matches: 3. Germline V gene data show CDR1 as MNHEY and CDR2 as SVGAGI. CDR3 in amino acids: CASMASGSSYEQYF. The CDR3 region has the DNA TGTGCCAGCATGGCTAGCGGGAGCTCCTACGAGCAGTACTTC.

The V gene is TRBV4-1, the J gene TRBJ2-7, with a tentative D call TRBD1 (5 bases). From germline, CDR1 is MGHRA and CDR2 YSYEKL. The CDR3 is made up of 14 amino acids. V gave up 3 bases and J gave up 3 bases, with 12 bases separating them. CDR3 nucleotides: TGCGCCAGCAGCCACAATGGACAAGTCTACGAGCAGTACTTC. Its translation: CASSHNGQVYEQYF.

The table lists this clone with a count of one. V usage is TRBV30 and J usage is TRBJ2-5, with 9 bases fitting TRBD2. This CDR3 spans 15 amino acids. Per the germline V gene, CDR1 is GTSNPN and CDR2 is SVGIG (reference sequence). The V segment lost 0 bases and the J segment 5 bases; nucleotides outside the gene matches: 7. This CDR3 reads CAWSVRLAGWETQYF. In nucleotides, the CDR3 is TGTGCCTGGAGTGTAAGGCTAGCGGGATGGGAGACCCAGTACTTC.

This clone was found a few times. The V gene is TRBV5-1, the J gene TRBJ1-2, with 9 nucleotides matching TRBD1. CDR1 is SGHRS and CDR2 is YFSETQ in the germline V gene. The V gene end was trimmed by 2 bases and the J gene end by 2 bases; junction bases not matched to a gene: 4. The CDR3 spans 15 residues. In DNA form, the CDR3 reads TGCGCCAGCAGCTTTGGGGACAGGGAGAACTATGGCTACACCTTC. Its translation: CASSFGDRENYGYTF.

This clone was observed a handful of times. The chain combines TRBV5-6 with TRBJ1-3; the D gene is possibly TRBD1 (5 bases). V lost 4 bases to trimming and J lost 7 bases, with 6 bases between them. Germline V gives CDR1 SGHDT, CDR2 YYEEEE. CDR3 length: 11 amino acids. The CDR3 spells CASSRGNTIYF. For the CDR3, the DNA is TGTGCCAGCAGCCGGGGGAACACCATATATTTT.

This clone was observed once. The rearrangement joins TRBV6-1 to TRBJ1-5, with TRBD1 as a possible D gene (5 bases). Trimming pared 4 bases from V and 0 bases from J, leaving 10 bases between. From germline, CDR1 is MNHNS and CDR2 SASEGT. This CDR3 has 15 amino acids. The CDR3 spells CASSGQTYSNQPQHF. In DNA, the CDR3 is TGTGCCAGCAGTGGACAGACCTATAGCAATCAGCCCCAGCATTTT.

This clone was seen only a few times. V gene TRBV28 combines with J gene TRBJ1-2, with TRBD1 matching over 10 bases. Looked up from germline, CDR1 is MDHEN and CDR2 is SYDVKM. J was trimmed by 1 base and V by 4 bases; bases with no gene match: 9. The CDR3 consists of 17 residues. CDR3 sequence (DNA): TGTGCCAGCAGTTCCGGGACAGGGGCCCGTTTTAACTATGGCTACACCTTC. This codes for CASSSGTGARFNYGYTF.

This chain links TRBV30 with TRBJ2-5; possibly TRBD2 for D (6 bases). V dropped 4 bases and J dropped 11 bases, with 29 bases sitting between them. The CDR3 is made up of 16 amino acids. Germline V gene sequence: CDR1 GTSNPN, CDR2 SVGIG (reference sequence). The CDR3 region is CAWTLWANRGIKEQYF. Written as DNA, the CDR3 is TGTGCCTGGACTCTATGGGCGAACCGGGGGATCAAGGAGCAGTACTTC. Using reference TRBV30 and TRBJ2-5 for the parts outside the CDR3, the full variable domain is SQTIHQWPATLVQPVGSPLSLECTVEGTSNPNLYWYRQAAGRGLQLLFYSVGIGQISSEVPQNLSASRPQDRQFILSSKKLLLSDSGFYLCAWTLWANRGIKEQYFGPGTRLLVL.

The chain combines TRBV6-1 with TRBJ2-5; 16 bases are a match to TRBD2. CDR3 length: 14 residues. The V gene end was trimmed by 9 bases and the J gene end by 4 bases; junction bases not matched to a gene: 2. Germline V CDR1 and CDR2: MNHNS, SASEGT. DNA for the CDR3: TGTGCCAGGGGACTAGCGGGAGGGATAGAGACCCAGTACTTC. This gives the protein CARGLAGGIETQYF.

V usage is TRBV6-1 and J usage is TRBJ1-2; D may be TRBD1 (5 bases). This CDR3 is 14 amino acids long. The V end lost 7 bases, the J end lost 6 bases, and 18 bases lay between the germline ends. Germline CDR1 and CDR2: MNHNS and SASEGT. CDR3 bases: TGTGCCAGCAAAAAGGGGCGCGAGTCGAATGGCTACACCTTC. It specifies CASKKGRESNGYTF.

The rearrangement joins TRBV30 to TRBJ1-3, with D uncertain. V was trimmed by 1 base and J by 4 bases, leaving 8 bases between them. CDR3 size: 13 residues. Looked up from germline, CDR1 is GTSNPN and CDR2 is SVGIG (reference sequence). CDR3 in DNA: TGTGCCTGGAGTGGAACTCTAGGAAACACCATATATTTT. Protein product: CAWSGTLGNTIYF.

The rearrangement uses TRBV4-3 and TRBJ2-7, with D tentatively TRBD2 (6 bases). Trimming shortened V by 1 base and J by 2 bases, and 15 bases separated the two germline ends. The CDR3 loop spans 16 amino acids. Germline assignment: CDR1 LGHNA and CDR2 YSLEER. CDR3 in DNA: TGCGCCAGCAGCCAAGTGGTGGGGGGTTCGGCCTACGAGCAGTACTTC. This codes for CASSQVVGGSAYEQYF.

This chain links TRBV7-6 with TRBJ2-1; D may be TRBD2 (5 bases). The V end was cut by 5 bases, the J end by 3 bases, with 11 bases between. The CDR3 extends over 14 amino acids. In germline, CDR1 is SGHVS, CDR2 FNYEAQ. CDR3 region: CASSRERLYNEQFF. CDR3 nucleotides: TGTGCCAGCAGCAGGGAGCGGCTCTACAATGAGCAGTTCTTC.

The V and J genes are TRBV6-1 and TRBJ1-5; TRBD1 matches at 9 bases. CDR1 is MNHNS, CDR2 SASEGT, per germline. J lost 5 bases, V lost 4 bases, and 9 bases had no gene match. The CDR3 is 16 residues long. CDR3 bases: TGTGCCAGCAGTGCCATAAAGAGGGACAGGGATCAGCCCCAGCATTTT. Protein product: CASSAIKRDRDQPQHF.

The V gene is TRBV6-1, the J gene TRBJ2-1, with D possibly TRBD2 on 5 matching bases. Germline loops: CDR1 MNHNS, CDR2 SASEGT. V shed 8 bases and J shed 0 bases, with 11 bases lying between them. The CDR3 has 14 amino acids. The CDR3, as DNA: TGTGCCAGCCGCGGGCAGTACTCCTACAATGAGCAGTTCTTC. This encodes CASRGQYSYNEQFF.

The chain employs TRBV4-3 and TRBJ2-3; D possibly corresponds to TRBD2 (6 bases). This CDR3 region has 19 residues. Germline assignment: CDR1 LGHNA and CDR2 YSLEER. V was shortened by 0 bases and J by 3 bases, with 22 bases between the two germline ends. The CDR3 sequence is CASSQEAPQTSRWTDTQYF. DNA of the CDR3: TGCGCCAGCAGCCAAGAGGCCCCACAAACTAGCCGCTGGACAGATACGCAGTATTTT.

J is TRBJ2-6 and V is TRBV4-2, with 7 bases aligning to TRBD1. The germline gives CDR1 LGHNA, CDR2 YNFKEQ. The V and J ends lost 0 bases and 4 bases, in that order; junction bases with no gene match: 6. The CDR3 has 17 amino acids. CDR3 coding DNA: TGTGCCAGCAGCCAAGACCCCACAGGGGCCGGGGCCAACGTCCTGACTTTC. Its translation is CASSQDPTGAGANVLTF.

The chain combines TRBV30 with TRBJ2-7; TRBD1 matches 9 bases. The CDR3 length is 13 residues. From germline, CDR1 is GTSNPN and CDR2 SVGIG (reference sequence). Trimming removed 4 bases from V and 7 bases from J; junction bases left unmatched: 8. This chain's CDR3 is CAWKDRGMWEQYF. For the CDR3, the DNA is TGTGCCTGGAAGGACAGGGGAATGTGGGAGCAGTACTTC. Filled out from reference TRBV30 and TRBJ2-7, the complete variable domain reads SQTIHQWPATLVQPVGSPLSLECTVEGTSNPNLYWYRQAAGRGLQLLFYSVGIGQISSEVPQNLSASRPQDRQFILSSKKLLLSDSGFYLCAWKDRGMWEQYFGPGTRLTVT.

This sequence joins TRBV12-5 and TRBJ2-1, with D perhaps matching TRBD1 (5 bases). Germline lookup yields CDR1 LGHNT and CDR2 FRNRAP. The CDR3 runs 15 residues. Trimming shortened V by 6 bases and J by 1 base, and 13 bases separated the two germline ends. The CDR3 is CASGPETVSYNEQFF. Written as DNA, the CDR3 is TGTGCTAGTGGCCCCGAGACAGTATCCTACAATGAGCAGTTCTTC.

This clone was recorded many times. The chain has TRBV2 and TRBJ2-2; D is undetermined. The CDR3 is 13 residues long. The germline V gene encodes CDR1 SNHLY and CDR2 FYNNEI. The V gene lost 6 bases and the J gene lost 5 bases, with 10 bases spanning the gap. In nucleotides, the CDR3 is TGTGCCAGCAGGGGCGTTTCGACCGGGGAGCTGTTTTTT. As protein: CASRGVSTGELFF.

V usage is TRBV10-2 and J usage is TRBJ1-3, with D uncertain. This CDR3 spans 15 amino acids. Germline CDR1 WSHSY, CDR2 SAAADI. Deletions cut 4 bases from V and 1 base from J, with 11 bases between. The CDR3 region is CASSVGAVSGNTIYF. CDR3 nucleotide sequence: TGCGCCAGCAGTGTCGGTGCGGTATCTGGAAACACCATATATTTT.

J is TRBJ1-5 and V is TRBV6-5; D not certain. Germline V gene sequence: CDR1 MNHEY, CDR2 SVGAGI. This CDR3 is 13 amino acids long. Trimming cost V 6 bases and J 4 bases, with 10 bases left between them. Here the CDR3 DNA reads TGTGCCAGCAGAACAGCTAAAAATCAGCCCCAGCATTTT. Encoded protein: CASRTAKNQPQHF.

The V gene is TRBV4-1, the J gene TRBJ1-2, with a possible D match to TRBD1 (5 bases). The CDR3 has 15 residues. The V and J ends lost 0 bases and 8 bases respectively, with 16 bases between them. From germline, CDR1 is MGHRA and CDR2 YSYEKL. This chain's CDR3 is CASSQEGWGNRGYTF. In nucleotides, the CDR3 is TGCGCCAGCAGCCAAGAAGGTTGGGGCAATAGGGGCTACACCTTC.

The genes are TRBV27 and TRBJ2-5; 8 nucleotides align to TRBD2. The V and J ends lost 5 bases and 3 bases, in that order; junction bases with no gene match: 8. Germline CDR1 MNHEY, CDR2 SMNVEV (reference sequence). The CDR3 has 15 amino acids. The CDR3 here is CASSRGGPEEETQYF. Written as DNA, the CDR3 is TGTGCCAGCAGTCGCGGGGGGCCGGAGGAAGAGACCCAGTACTTC.

The rearrangement links TRBV13 to TRBJ2-1, with 15 bases aligning to TRBD2. V was pared by 5 bases and J by 7 bases, with 9 bases of the junction left unmatched. The CDR3 is 17 amino acids. Per germline, CDR1 PRHDT and CDR2 FYEKMQ (reference sequence). The CDR3 nucleotides read TGTGCCAGCAGCGACCGGGGACTAGCGGGAGGAACGAATGAGCAGTTCTTC. Translated, it gives CASSDRGLAGGTNEQFF.

The CDR3 DNA reads TGTGCCAGCAGCATACCAGCGATTGATACGCAGTATTTT. This encodes CASSIPAIDTQYF. The V call is TRBV11-2, the J call TRBJ2-3; D gene ambiguous. Between the trimmed V and J ends, which lost 5 bases and 6 bases, there was a span of 12 bases. The CDR3 totals 13 residues. The germline V gene has CDR1 SGHAT and CDR2 FQNNGV.

This clone came up once. The J gene is TRBJ2-7, the V gene TRBV30; 12 bases align to TRBD2. CDR3 length: 17 residues. The J segment lost 2 bases and the V segment lost 4 bases, leaving 12 bases of the junction unmatched. Germline V gives CDR1 GTSNPN, CDR2 SVGIG (reference sequence). DNA for the CDR3: TGTGCCTGGACCGGGAGGGGTACTAGCGGGGGGACCTACGAGCAGTACTTC. This sequence encodes CAWTGRGTSGGTYEQYF.

V usage is TRBV25-1 and J usage is TRBJ2-1, with D uncertain. This CDR3 region has 12 residues. V shed 2 bases and J shed 9 bases, with 8 bases lying between them. Per the germline V gene, CDR1 is MGHDK and CDR2 is SYGVNS. The DNA of the CDR3 is TGTGCCAGCAGTGAAATAGCTGCTGAGCAGTTCTTC. It encodes CASSEIAAEQFF.

J is TRBJ2-7 and V is TRBV30; 13 positions match TRBD2. CDR3 size: 16 residues. J was trimmed by 3 bases and V by 0 bases; bases with no gene match: 5. Germline values: CDR1 GTSNPN, CDR2 SVGIG (reference sequence). In DNA, the CDR3 is TGTGCCTGGAGTGTAATCGGACTAGCGGGAGTCTACGAGCAGTACTTC. Its translation: CAWSVIGLAGVYEQYF.

This clone was detected once. The chain carries TRBV7-3 and TRBJ2-3; possible D gene TRBD2, 6 bases. Trimming pared 1 base from V and 2 bases from J, leaving 10 bases between. Per the germline V gene, CDR1 is SGHTA and CDR2 is FQGTGA. This CDR3 comprises 15 residues. The CDR3 DNA reads TGTGCCAGCAGCTTAAGGGGGGACTTCACAGATACGCAGTATTTT. This translates into CASSLRGDFTDTQYF.

V is TRBV7-3 and J is TRBJ1-2, with TRBD1 matching 7 bases. The germline CDR1 and CDR2 sequences are SGHTA and FQGTGA. V lost 6 bases and J lost 2; bases outside the gene matches: 3. The CDR3 has 13 amino acids. DNA for the CDR3: TGTGCCAGCAGTCCGGACAGGAACTATGGCTACACCTTC. Protein sequence: CASSPDRNYGYTF. Together with reference TRBV7-3 and TRBJ1-2, the CDR3 gives the full variable domain: GAGVSQTPSNKVTEKGKYVELRCDPISGHTALYWYRQSLGQGPEFLIYFQGTGAADDSGLPNDRFFAVRPEGSVSTLKIQRTERGDSAVYLCASSPDRNYGYTFGSGTRLTVV.

The V gene is TRBV5-6, the J gene TRBJ2-1, with TRBD1 identical over 11 bases. The CDR3 totals 16 residues. Per the germline V gene, CDR1 is SGHDT and CDR2 is YYEEEE. V lost 3 bases, J lost 5 bases, and 7 bases stayed unmatched. In DNA form, the CDR3 reads TGTGCCAGCAGCTGGGAGGACAGGGGGCGCGACAATGAGCAGTTCTTC. This translates into CASSWEDRGRDNEQFF.